Below are 12 T cell receptor beta chains sequenced from a single sample in a study of cytomegalovirus exposure and HLA in healthy donors. This PCR relied on a set of 60 Vbeta primers and 13 Jbeta primers. Libraries were prepared by immunoSEQ multiplex PCR; TCRdb keeps only in-frame clonotypes and omits some of them. The data contain about 210,000 clones, roughly four fifths of them singletons. Sequencing was performed on PBMCs. The receptor source for this set is a man aged 35-49 years in good health and CMV-seropositive.

The chain joins TRBV28 to TRBJ2-5; no definite D call. The germline CDR1 and CDR2 sequences are MDHEN and SYDVKM. Trimming removed 10 bases at V and 7 bases at J, with 16 bases between. The CDR3 consists of 12 residues. DNA of the CDR3: TGTGCCACTTCTGAGACTGGGTGGACCCAGTACTTC. It translates to CATSETGWTQYF.

The chain joins TRBV28 to TRBJ2-4; the D gene is possibly TRBD2 (5 bases). V was pared by 2 bases and J by 5 bases, with 13 bases between. There are 15 residues in the CDR3. Germline CDR1 and CDR2: MDHEN and SYDVKM. The CDR3 DNA sequence: TGTGCCAGCAGTTTAATCGGCCCAGCGGAAAACATTCAGTACTTC. Amino acid sequence: CASSLIGPAENIQYF.

In this sample, this clone turned up a few times. V is TRBV25-1 and J is TRBJ1-1; D may be TRBD1 (5 bases). Germline CDR1 is MGHDK and CDR2 is SYGVNS. This CDR3 is 15 amino acids long. Trimming stripped 1 base from V and 8 bases from J, with 17 bases between. CDR3 coding DNA: TGTGCCAGCAGTGAATCGAAAGGACACTCCGGAGAAGCTTTCTTT. Protein: CASSESKGHSGEAFF. Combining the CDR3 with reference TRBV25-1 and TRBJ1-1 gives the whole variable domain EADIYQTPRYLVIGTGKKITLECSQTMGHDKMYWYQQDPGMELHLIHYSYGVNSTEKGDLSSESTVSRIRTEHFPLTLESARPSHTSQYLCASSESKGHSGEAFFGQGTRLTVV.

This clone was found a few times. The V call is TRBV7-8, the J call TRBJ2-7; possibly TRBD1 for D (6 bases). V was shortened by 3 bases and J by 2 bases, with 17 bases between the two germline ends. This CDR3 contains 16 residues. Germline loops: CDR1 SGHVS, CDR2 FQNEAQ. The CDR3 reads CASSLRGSGSTYEQYF. For the CDR3, the DNA is TGTGCCAGCAGCTTGAGGGGGTCTGGGTCCACCTACGAGCAGTACTTC.

The chain has TRBV5-1 and TRBJ2-7, with 10 bases fitting TRBD1. V lost 3 bases to trimming and J lost 3 bases; unmatched junction nucleotides: 6. Germline assignment: CDR1 SGHRS and CDR2 YFSETQ. This CDR3 contains 15 residues. The CDR3 nucleotides are TGCGCCAGCAGCTCCACCGGGACAGGGGTCTACGAGCAGTACTTC. This gives the protein CASSSTGTGVYEQYF.

This clone was seen a few times. V usage is TRBV11-2 and J usage is TRBJ2-3; TRBD2 might be the D (6 bases). Trimming removed 0 bases from V and 0 bases from J, with 10 bases in between. Germline V gene sequence: CDR1 SGHAT, CDR2 FQNNGV. The CDR3 consists of 16 residues. CDR3 DNA sequence: TGTGCCAGCAGCTTAGAAACCGGGACTAGCACAGATACGCAGTATTTT. Residues: CASSLETGTSTDTQYF.

The chain joins TRBV5-1 to TRBJ2-7; 8 bases are shared with TRBD1. The trim removed 1 base at V and 2 bases at J, leaving 5 bases unmatched. CDR3 size: 15 residues. Germline CDR1 SGHRS, CDR2 YFSETQ. This chain's CDR3 is CASSLRDRSAYEQYF. CDR3 coding DNA: TGCGCCAGCAGCTTGAGGGACAGGTCGGCCTACGAGCAGTACTTC.

The chain has TRBV7-2 and TRBJ2-5, with 12 bases identical to TRBD2. This CDR3 is 15 amino acids long. Germline V CDR1 and CDR2: SGHTA, FQGNSA. Unmatched junction bases numbered 4, after V lost 2 bases and J lost 6 bases. The CDR3 loop is CASSLSSGRAKTQYF. CDR3 coding DNA: TGTGCCAGCAGCTTATCTAGCGGGAGGGCGAAGACCCAGTACTTC.

The chain couples TRBV4-1 to TRBJ1-1; maybe TRBD1 (5 bases). Germline V gene lookup returns CDR1 MGHRA and CDR2 YSYEKL. This CDR3 comprises 18 residues. V lost 1 base, J lost 1 base, and 19 bases lay in between. CDR3 residues: CASSQGPQGRKGNTEAFF. CDR3 DNA: TGCGCCAGCAGCCAAGGACCGCAGGGCCGAAAGGGGAACACTGAAGCTTTCTTT.

This clone was detected only once. This chain joins TRBV19 and TRBJ1-5; possible D gene TRBD1, 6 bases. This CDR3 spans 15 amino acids. The V and J ends lost 5 bases and 2 bases respectively, with 13 bases between them. Germline V lookup: CDR1 LNHDA, CDR2 SQIVND (reference sequence). In DNA, the CDR3 is TGTGCCAGTAGTTACAGGGCGGATGGCAATCAGCCCCAGCATTTT. This translates into CASSYRADGNQPQHF.

This clone was picked up one time. The rearrangement uses TRBV30 and TRBJ1-5; the D gene is possibly TRBD1 (6 bases). Trimming shortened V by 2 bases and J by 0 bases, and 14 bases separated the two germline ends. The CDR3 runs to 16 residues. Germline loops: CDR1 GTSNPN, CDR2 SVGIG (reference sequence). CDR3 sequence: CAWSSVGAYSNQPQHF. The CDR3 region has the DNA TGTGCCTGGAGTTCCGTGGGGGCCTATAGCAATCAGCCCCAGCATTTT.

The rearrangement uses TRBV6-5 and TRBJ1-1; 7 bases match TRBD1. Germline V gives CDR1 MNHEY, CDR2 SVGAGI. This CDR3 is built from 14 residues. After removal of 4 bases from V and 4 bases from J, the junction contained 6 bases not matched to a gene. The CDR3 bases are TGTGCCAGCAGTTCCAGGGGGTGGGGCACTGAAGCTTTCTTT. Protein product: CASSSRGWGTEAFF.